The next 21 T cell receptor beta chains were all read from a single sample in a study of shared clonotypes between healthy human individuals. Data came from immunoSEQ multiplex PCR; TCRdb stores just in-frame clones and leaves some out. This sample yields nearly 2 million clones, of which less than 95% are seen a single time; 0.95% to 1.5% belongs to the top ten. Terminally differentiated effector memory CD45RA+ cells were excluded from the naive CD8 cells, which were CD45RO-negative and positively selected for CCR7. Source material: naive CD8+ T cells sorted from blood. These receptors originate from a man between 18 and 29 years old in good health.

The chain employs TRBV6-5 and TRBJ2-5; either TRBD1 or TRBD2 may supply D (5 bases each). The J call may be mistaken, given a closer DNA end match to TRBJ2-7. Germline values: CDR1 MNHEY, CDR2 SVGAGI. The CDR3 consists of 15 residues. The CDR3 DNA sequence: TGTGCCAGCAGTTACAGTGAGGGGATAGCCTACGAGCAGTACTTC. Amino acids: CASSYSEGIAYEQYF.

The chain has TRBV5-1 and TRBJ2-7, with D possibly being TRBD1 (5 bases). The CDR3 is 14 amino acids. Per germline, CDR1 SGHRS and CDR2 YFSETQ. V lost 3 bases and J 2 bases, leaving 12 bases between the germline ends. The CDR3 loop reads CASSSWGETYEQYF. The CDR3 bases are TGCGCCAGCAGCTCTTGGGGCGAGACCTACGAGCAGTACTTC. Supplemented by reference TRBV5-1 and TRBJ2-7, the full variable domain reads KAGVTQTPRYLIKTRGQQVTLSCSPISGHRSVSWYQQTPGQGLQFLFEYFSETQRNKGNFPGRFSGRQFSNSRSEMNVSTLELGDSALYLCASSSWGETYEQYFGPGTRLTVT.

The V and J genes are TRBV4-1 and TRBJ1-4; D is unclear. Trimming removed 5 bases at V and 8 bases at J, with 12 bases between. Per germline, CDR1 MGHRA and CDR2 YSYEKL. The CDR3 extends over 13 amino acids. CDR3 DNA sequence: TGCGCCAGCAGCTTAGACGTTTACGAAAAACTGTTTTTT. Residues: CASSLDVYEKLFF.

The chain joins TRBV6-1 to TRBJ2-7; a weak D match, TRBD2 (5 bases). Germline loops: CDR1 MNHNS, CDR2 SASEGT. The V gene lost 0 bases and the J gene lost 3 bases, with 12 bases spanning the gap. The CDR3 runs 15 residues. CDR3: CASSEARGQIYEQYF. For the CDR3, the DNA is TGTGCCAGCAGTGAAGCGCGAGGGCAGATCTACGAGCAGTACTTC.

Worth noting for this clone: In the same sample, other DNA sequences code for this CDR3. The V call is TRBV7-9, the J call TRBJ1-5; D unclear. The germline V gene has CDR1 SEHNR and CDR2 FQNEAQ (reference sequence). With 1 base removed from V and 6 bases from J, the gap between germline ends came to 7 bases. The CDR3 is made up of 13 amino acids. Here the CDR3 reads CASSLGGTQPQHF. DNA for the CDR3: TGTGCCAGCAGCTTAGGGGGTACTCAGCCCCAGCATTTT. Full variable domain (rest looked up from reference TRBV7-9 and TRBJ1-5): DTGVSQNPRHKITKRGQNVTFRCDPISEHNRLYWYRQTLGQGPEFLTYFQNEAQLEKSRLLSDRFSAERPKGSFSTLEIQRTEQGDSAMYLCASSLGGTQPQHFGDGTRLSIL.

A remark on this clone: Other DNA sequences of this sample code for an identical CDR3. The V call is TRBV9, the J call TRBJ2-7; 7 positions agree with TRBD1. Germline V gene data show CDR1 as SGDLS and CDR2 as YYNGEE. V trimming: 4 bases; J trimming: 4 bases; junction bases outside the gene matches: 11. The length of the CDR3 is 15 residues. The CDR3 bases are TGTGCCAGCAGCACAGGGGACAGTTCCTCTTACGAGCAGTACTTC. It specifies CASSTGDSSSYEQYF.

The chain joins TRBV11-2 to TRBJ2-5; 7 bases line up with TRBD2. The germline V gene has CDR1 SGHAT and CDR2 FQNNGV. The V segment lost 5 bases and the J segment 3 bases; nucleotides outside the gene matches: 6. The CDR3 loop spans 14 amino acids. The CDR3 loop is CASSSGTGEETQYF. The CDR3 nucleotides are TGTGCCAGCAGCAGCGGGACTGGAGAAGAGACCCAGTACTTC.

The chain joins TRBV2 to TRBJ2-7; the D gene is possibly TRBD1 (7 bases). Looked up from germline, CDR1 is SNHLY and CDR2 is FYNNEI. Deletions cut 10 bases from V and 2 bases from J, with 18 bases between. The CDR3 sequence is 14 residues long. The CDR3 region is CAKRPTGTPYEQYF. As DNA, the CDR3 is TGTGCCAAAAGACCGACAGGGACTCCCTACGAGCAGTACTTC.

The chain carries TRBV15 and TRBJ1-1, with 7 bases that match TRBD1. The CDR3 loop spans 13 amino acids. Germline trimming cut 8 bases from V and 0 bases from J; bases unmatched to any gene: 3. Germline V gene lookup returns CDR1 LNHNV and CDR2 YYDKDF (reference sequence). The CDR3 reads CATATGLNTEAFF. DNA for the CDR3: TGTGCCACCGCGACAGGGCTGAACACTGAAGCTTTCTTT. Variable domain in full (rest from reference TRBV15 and TRBJ1-1): DAMVIQNPRYQVTQFGKPVTLSCSQTLNHNVMYWYQQKSSQAPKLLFHYYDKDFNNEADTPDNFQSRRPNTSFCFLDIRSPGLGDTAMYLCATATGLNTEAFFGQGTRLTVV.

This chain uses TRBV9 with TRBJ1-1; D not resolved. CDR3 length equals 13 residues. The germline gives CDR1 SGDLS, CDR2 YYNGEE. The ends were cut back, 4 bases at V and 1 base at J, with 8 bases in the middle. CDR3 protein: CASSITANTEAFF. In DNA, the CDR3 is TGTGCCAGCAGCATAACAGCGAACACTGAAGCTTTCTTT.

The V gene is TRBV6-6, the J gene TRBJ2-2; no firm D call. There are 12 residues in the CDR3. Trimming pared 6 bases from V and 3 bases from J, leaving 5 bases between. Germline V gene sequence: CDR1 MNHNY, CDR2 SVGAGI (reference sequence). Written as DNA, the CDR3 is TGTGCCAGCAGGGGTGACACCGGGGAGCTGTTTTTT. It translates to CASRGDTGELFF.

This chain joins TRBV5-1 and TRBJ2-2; tentatively, D is TRBD2 (6 bases). Deletions cut 6 bases from V and 5 bases from J, with 14 bases between. Germline CDR1 and CDR2: SGHRS and YFSETQ. The CDR3 has 14 residues. The CDR3 loop is CASTGEVLTGELFF. The CDR3, as DNA: TGCGCCAGCACGGGGGAAGTCCTTACCGGGGAGCTGTTTTTT. Combining the CDR3 with reference TRBV5-1 and TRBJ2-2 gives the whole variable domain KAGVTQTPRYLIKTRGQQVTLSCSPISGHRSVSWYQQTPGQGLQFLFEYFSETQRNKGNFPGRFSGRQFSNSRSEMNVSTLELGDSALYLCASTGEVLTGELFFGEGSRLTVL.

This chain links TRBV4-1 with TRBJ2-7, with D possibly called TRBD1 or TRBD2 (5 bases each). Germline V gives CDR1 MGHRA, CDR2 YSYEKL. CDR3 length: 13 amino acids. Between the trimmed V and J ends, which lost 2 bases and 6 bases, there was a span of 11 bases. The CDR3 protein is CASSQRLRGEQYF. As DNA, the CDR3 is TGCGCCAGCAGCCAAAGACTGAGGGGCGAGCAGTACTTC.

V gene TRBV6-1 combines with J gene TRBJ2-2, with a tentative D call TRBD1 (5 bases). The CDR3 consists of 15 residues. Trimming pared 1 base from V and 0 bases from J, leaving 6 bases between. Germline-derived CDR1 and CDR2 are MNHNS and SASEGT. The CDR3 bases are TGTGCCAGCAGTGAAGTGACAGCGAACACCGGGGAGCTGTTTTTT. Translated, it gives CASSEVTANTGELFF.

Only one count was recorded for this clone. CDR3 coding DNA: TGCAGTGGCGTGAGCCTCCCCTACAATGAGCAGTTCTTC. It specifies CSGVSLPYNEQFF. The chain links TRBV29-1 to TRBJ2-1; D uncertain. The CDR3 runs 13 residues. CDR1 and CDR2 (germline): SQVTM, ANQGSEA.

A single count supports this clone. V gene TRBV6-1 combines with J gene TRBJ1-2, with a weak D call TRBD1 (5 bases). CDR1 is MNHNS, CDR2 SASEGT, per germline. This CDR3 spans 13 amino acids. V was pared by 2 bases and J by 7 bases, with 11 bases between. CDR3 sequence: CASSELGGGGYTF. CDR3 DNA sequence: TGTGCCAGCAGTGAATTGGGGGGTGGTGGCTACACCTTC.

This rearrangement joins TRBV11-3 to TRBJ2-6, with D unresolved. This CDR3 is 14 amino acids long. The V end lost 1 base, the J end lost 7 bases, and 8 bases lay between the germline ends. Germline V gives CDR1 SGHNT, CDR2 YENEEA. The CDR3 region has the DNA TGTGCCAGCAGCTTAGGAATCGGAGCCAACGTCCTGACTTTC. Translation: CASSLGIGANVLTF.

CDR3 protein: CASSSRDGAYEQYF. Here the CDR3 DNA reads TGTGCCAGTAGTTCCCGGGATGGGGCCTACGAGCAGTACTTC. This chain connects TRBV19 to TRBJ2-7; tentatively, D is TRBD2 (5 bases). Trimming took off 5 bases at V and 2 bases at J, with 13 bases between the two ends. Germline-derived CDR1 and CDR2 are LNHDA and SQIVND (reference sequence). This CDR3 comprises 14 residues.

This rearrangement joins TRBV7-8 to TRBJ1-1, with a tentative D call TRBD1 (6 bases). The germline V and J ends were trimmed by 0 bases and 5 bases, with 16 bases remaining between them. The CDR3 runs 16 residues. CDR1 and CDR2 (germline): SGHVS, FQNEAQ. The CDR3: CASSLAQGSLGTEAFF. DNA for the CDR3: TGTGCCAGCAGCTTAGCACAGGGCTCCTTGGGAACTGAAGCTTTCTTT.

This rearrangement joins TRBV30 to TRBJ1-1; D not resolved. The germline V gene has CDR1 GTSNPN and CDR2 SVGIG (reference sequence). CDR3 length: 14 residues. Between the trimmed V and J ends, which lost 4 bases and 8 bases, there was a span of 20 bases. The CDR3 bases are TGTGCCTGGACCCCGGACCCGTTAGGGCTGGAAGCTTTCTTT. It codes for CAWTPDPLGLEAFF.

The chain employs TRBV19 and TRBJ1-4, with a possible D match to TRBD1 (5 bases). The V gene's germline CDR1 is LNHDA and CDR2 SQIVND (reference sequence). V dropped 3 bases and J dropped 12 bases, with 29 bases sitting between them. The CDR3 sequence is 18 residues long. CDR3 bases: TGTGCCAGTAGTATGGCTATATACTCCGGGCCCGGGGGTCGGGAACTGTTTTTT. This gives the protein CASSMAIYSGPGGRELFF.